This TCR beta chain was captured in a study of blood T cell repertoires in COVID-19. Sequencing was performed with immunoSEQ multiplex PCR; in TCRdb, only in-frame clones are kept and a portion is missing. The profile covers fewer than 350,000 clones, with approximately 91% appearing a single time and roughly a tenth taken by the ten largest. Per germline, CDR1 SEHNR and CDR2 FQNEAQ (reference sequence). Deletions cut 2 bases from V and 0 bases from J, with 8 bases between. The CDR3 is made up of 14 amino acids. This receptor was taken from a woman in her thirties or forties who had recovered from COVID-19. The specimen was PBMCs or T cells enriched from blood (not recorded which). The chain employs TRBV7-9 and TRBJ2-7, with D maybe TRBD1 (6 bases). CDR3 in amino acids: CASSLTGYSYEQYF. The CDR3 region has the DNA TGTGCCAGCAGCTTAACAGGGTACTCCTACGAGCAGTACTTC. Using reference TRBV7-9 and TRBJ2-7 for the parts outside the CDR3, the full variable domain is DTGVSQNPRHKITKRGQNVTFRCDPISEHNRLYWYRQTLGQGPEFLTYFQNEAQLEKSRLLSDRFSAERPKGSFSTLEIQRTEQGDSAMYLCASSLTGYSYEQYFGPGTRLTVT.